Described below is a single T cell receptor beta chain sequence and its context. This clonotype came up many times. What this receptor recognizes is not known. Within one base of it there is no much larger clone, and no base qualities were kept. At the junction V is shortened by 5 bases and J by 5 bases; bases outside the gene matches: 5. Inclusive of the bounding cysteine and phenylalanine, the CDR3 is 12 residues long. This entry keeps only the CDR3 DNA: 36 bases, framed from base 1. Per the germline V gene, SQVTM is the CDR1 and ANQGSEA is the CDR2. The donors were 40 or so Caucasian individuals from Russia, aged roughly 6 to 90 years, who were systemically healthy. Each donor gave 8 to 10 milliliters of peripheral blood, drawn into EDTA-treated Vacutainer tubes. PBMCs were isolated by Ficoll-Paque density-gradient centrifugation, with at least 7 million obtained per sample. Total RNA, at least 6 micrograms per sample, was extracted from PBMCs with Trizol reagent. Naive CD45RAhigh/CD27high T cell percentages were measured by flow cytometry on a PBMC aliquot from every donor.

This entry belongs to a study of blood T cells in healthy people across ages (dated by TCRdb to between 2014 and 2017). For the study in its entirety: In model experiments, template switching captured about one uniquely barcoded TCR beta cDNA molecule for every two T cells. Donors of different ages were randomly distributed across sequencing lanes to avoid experimental bias. The donors were divided into four age groups: young (average around 15 years), middle-aged (about 39), aged (approximately 62) and long-lived (around 80). For two donors (one aged 18 to 29 and one aged 80 or older), the study analyzed two additional independent replicas of 1 million unique cDNA reads from the same blood draw. Age-related changes in TCR beta repertoire diversity were measured in the study by deep sequencing normalized with unique cDNA molecular identifiers. Beyond this particular receptor, the publication reports: Estimates of total diversity from one million sequenced T cells were regarded as lower bounds and underestimates. As age increased, observed TCR beta diversity per million T cells dropped in a roughly linear way, and a significant reduction was already evident by age 40. Compared with the aged group, the long-lived group had more naive CD4+ T cells, fewer expanded clones and increased TCR diversity, a pattern suggesting age selection. Because the CMV infection status of the donors was unknown, age-related changes in expanded clonotypes may potentially have been confounded. Observed TCR beta diversity correlated strongly with the percentage of naive T cells measured by flow cytometry. Conclusive comparison of naive and antigen-experienced compartments was prevented by the profiling of bulk unsorted PBMCs.

The library relied on 5' RACE. Instrument on record: Illumina HiSeq 2500. A second about 7 to 12 cycle PCR used a sample-barcoded 5' primer and a J-beta primer mix. Each TCR beta cDNA molecule received a unique molecular identifier from a template-switch 5' adaptor carrying 12 random nucleotides. At least 2.5 million CDR3-containing paired-end reads were obtained from each sample. First-strand cDNA was synthesized from all RNA with the Mint cDNA synthesis kit, primed by a TRBC-specific oligonucleotide. After uracil-DNA glycosylase treatment, a first 18-cycle PCR used universal primers M1SS and BC2_uni_R on all cDNA. The published analysis was carried out like this. For normalization, 1 million high-quality reads were randomly selected from each sample, with every read carrying a distinct molecular identifier. Instead of being binned into consensus sequences, reads with shared molecular identifiers were discarded. MiTCR, run with a Q25 quality threshold and the strictest error-elimination algorithm, handled CDR3 identification, clonotype clustering and error correction. A nonparametric unseen species model with Euler transformation was used to estimate a lower bound on total TCR beta diversity. The public sequencing data were trimmed at Q25 with fastp and processed into clonotypes with MiXCR by TCRdb, which kept only in-frame beta chains. Merged by CDR3 protein, the rows form single entries marked with the most common genes and DNA. In this record, the V and J calls reflect TCRdb's handling and not the investigators' own analysis. The sample profile shows 450,000 to 700,000 distinct CDR3 sequences; 27% of them were found once. The top ten constitute around a sixth of the sample.

The V and J genes are TRBV29-1 and TRBJ2-5, with TRBD2 matching 7 junction bases. The sequenced material came from blood. This clonotype was obtained from a woman aged 65 to 85 in good health. The CDR3 protein: CSVSGTGETQYF. The DNA is as follows: TGCAGCGTTAGCGGGACGGGGGAGACCCAGTACTTC. The reference TRBV29-1 and TRBJ2-5 proteins fill in what lies around the CDR3, so the full variable domain reads SAVISQKPSRDICQRGTSLTIQCQVDSQVTMMFWYRQQPGQSLTLIATANQGSEATYESGFVIDKFPISRPNLTFSTLTVSNMSPEDSSIYLCSVSGTGETQYFGPGTRLLVL.